What follows describes a single T cell receptor (beta chain). The target antigen is unknown. Deletions cut 0 bases from V and 2 bases from J, with 20 bases between. Germline V lookup: CDR1 LNHNV, CDR2 YYDKDF (reference sequence). This CDR3 has 18 residues. The data belong to a study of T cell responses to AZD1222 COVID-19 vaccine. Study in general: Second-dose intervals of approximately 4 or approximately 12 weeks were pooled.

Study-level results: All repertoire sampling was performed exclusively after the peak T cell response.

The table came from immunoSEQ multiplex PCR; TCRdb's copy has only in-frame clones and leaves some out. The table lists tens of thousands of clones, under 95% of them singletons. The source material was peripheral blood, sampled on day 0 of AZD1222 vaccination. This chain connects TRBV15 to TRBJ2-7; the D gene could be TRBD1 or TRBD2 (6 bases each). This receptor was identified in an adult in good health. CDR3 coding DNA: TGTGCCACCAGCAGAGATGGGGGCGTTGGGGGGCGGACCTACGAGCAGTACTTC. Residues: CATSRDGGVGGRTYEQYF.